These 19 T cell receptor beta chains came from one sample sequenced in a study of control samples from healthy donors and cancer patients. The data were produced by immunoSEQ multiplex PCR, yet TCRdb's version contains in-frame clones alone and is incomplete. The data contain under 95,000 clones, approximately 91% of them seen just once; the ten biggest clones take up around 0.92%. Specimen: blood. These receptors all come from a woman in her twenties or thirties in good health.

The rearrangement joins TRBV29-1 to TRBJ2-1, with 11 bases identical to TRBD2. The germline CDR1 and CDR2 sequences are SQVTM and ANQGSEA. The junction had 11 bases not matched to a gene; V was cut back by 7 bases and J by 3 bases. There are 16 residues in the CDR3. The CDR3 loop reads CSGLPGTSGYYNEQFF. CDR3 nucleotides: TGCAGCGGCCTTCCCGGGACTAGCGGATACTACAATGAGCAGTTCTTC.

This chain uses TRBV12-5 with TRBJ2-7; possibly TRBD2 for D (6 bases). Germline values: CDR1 LGHNT, CDR2 FRNRAP. Trimming removed 2 bases from V and 7 bases from J, with 12 bases in between. The CDR3 extends over 13 amino acids. This CDR3 reads CASGLNVGGEQYF. The CDR3 nucleotides read TGTGCTAGTGGTTTGAACGTTGGGGGGGAGCAGTACTTC.

The chain uses TRBV5-4 and TRBJ2-1, with D uncertain. Trimming shortened V by 1 base and J by 6 bases, and 5 bases separated the two germline ends. CDR1 is SGHNT and CDR2 is YYREEE in the germline V gene (reference sequence). The CDR3 runs 12 residues. CDR3 DNA: TGTGCCAGCAGCTTGAGGACCAATGAGCAGTTCTTC. Amino acids: CASSLRTNEQFF.

The gene calls are TRBV19 and TRBJ1-1, with a tentative D call TRBD1 (6 bases). Germline V CDR1 and CDR2: LNHDA, SQIVND (reference sequence). The V gene lost 8 bases and the J gene lost 5 bases, with 18 bases spanning the gap. CDR3 length equals 14 residues. CDR3 nucleotides: TGTGCCAGTTCCATGGGGGGGGCAAGAACTGAAGCTTTCTTT. Protein product: CASSMGGARTEAFF.

This clone has only one observation. This sequence joins TRBV5-8 and TRBJ1-2; D is perhaps TRBD1 (5 bases). CDR1 SGHTS and CDR2 YDEGEE come from the germline V gene. The CDR3 sequence is 15 residues long. V was clipped by 4 bases and J by 3 bases, with 16 bases between them. CDR3 DNA: TGTGCCAGCAGCGCCCCCGGACACACCGACTATGGCTACACCTTC. Translating gives CASSAPGHTDYGYTF.

In regard to this clone: An end of the junction does not agree with germline; a read error may underlie this. The rearrangement uses TRBV6-1 and TRBJ1-3; perhaps TRBD1 as D (5 bases). The germline gives CDR1 MNHNS, CDR2 SASEGT. The CDR3 totals 16 residues. The CDR3 region is CASSQARVPSGNTIYF. CDR3 coding DNA: TGTGCCAGCAGTCAAGCCAGGGTGCCTTCTGGAAACACCATATATTTT.

The rearrangement joins TRBV21-1 to TRBJ1-5. TRBV21-1 is listed as a pseudogene. The CDR3 runs to 18 residues. CDR3 bases: TGTGCCAGCAGCCCTGGAGGGAGAGGGACCTATAGCAATCAGCCCCAGCATTTT. Residues: CASSPGGRGTYSNQPQHF.

The chain combines TRBV18 with TRBJ1-1; D might be TRBD1 (5 bases). CDR1 KGHSH and CDR2 LQKENI come from the germline V gene. With 4 bases removed from V and 0 bases from J, the gap between germline ends came to 12 bases. CDR3 size: 15 residues. CDR3 sequence (DNA): TGTGCCAGCTCACTACGGGTGGACATGAACACTGAAGCTTTCTTT. It translates to CASSLRVDMNTEAFF.

The chain has TRBV6-5 and TRBJ1-1; D unresolved. Trimming took off 6 bases at V and 4 bases at J, with 12 bases between the two ends. The CDR3 has 13 residues. In germline, CDR1 is MNHEY, CDR2 SVGAGI. CDR3 in amino acids: CASSKTGSTEAFF. The CDR3 DNA sequence: TGTGCCAGCAGCAAAACCGGGAGCACTGAAGCTTTCTTT.

V and J are TRBV7-8 and TRBJ2-4; D may be TRBD1 (5 bases). This CDR3 region has 15 residues. Trimming took off 6 bases at V and 2 bases at J, with 14 bases between the two ends. Germline-derived CDR1 and CDR2 are SGHVS and FQNEAQ. CDR3 in amino acids: CASRTADTTKNIQYF. The CDR3 bases are TGTGCCAGCAGAACCGCGGACACTACCAAAAACATTCAGTACTTC.

The chain employs TRBV28 and TRBJ1-2; 8 positions match TRBD1. J lost 2 bases, V lost 5 bases, and 7 bases had no gene match. CDR1 and CDR2 (germline): MDHEN, SYDVKM. This CDR3 is built from 15 residues. Written as DNA, the CDR3 is TGTGCCAGCAGTCCGGGGACAGGAGCAAACTATGGCTACACCTTC. This encodes CASSPGTGANYGYTF.

This rearrangement joins TRBV5-1 to TRBJ2-1, with 11 bases matching TRBD1. The trim removed 4 bases at V and 7 bases at J, leaving 4 bases unmatched. Per the germline V gene, CDR1 is SGHRS and CDR2 is YFSETQ. CDR3 size: 14 residues. DNA for the CDR3: TGCGCCAGCAGCCAGGGACAGGGGGAAAATGAGCAGTTCTTC. Translated, it gives CASSQGQGENEQFF.

The chain recombines TRBV10-1 with TRBJ2-7, with a tentative D call TRBD1 (5 bases). Trimming pared 11 bases from V and 1 base from J, leaving 12 bases between. The CDR3 length is 12 residues. Germline lookup yields CDR1 WNHNN and CDR2 SYGVQD (reference sequence). CDR3 nucleotide sequence: TGCGCCGGTAGGGGTGTTTCCTACGAGCAGTACTTC. It translates to CAGRGVSYEQYF.

The chain employs TRBV5-1 and TRBJ2-4; 13 nucleotides match TRBD2. Germline CDR1 reads SGHRS; CDR2 reads YFSETQ. J was trimmed by 2 bases and V by 4 bases; bases with no gene match: 3. The CDR3 runs 16 residues. The chain's CDR3 is CASSQTSGGSKNIQYF. The CDR3 DNA reads TGCGCCAGCAGCCAGACTAGCGGGGGGTCCAAAAACATTCAGTACTTC.

The chain carries TRBV5-1 and TRBJ1-1, with 8 positions matching TRBD1. From germline, CDR1 is SGHRS and CDR2 YFSETQ. The CDR3 sequence is 17 residues long. Germline trimming cut 0 bases from V and 1 base from J; bases unmatched to any gene: 8. As DNA, the CDR3 is TGCGCCAGCAGCTTGGAAGGTGTAGGACAGGGGAACACTGAAGCTTTCTTT. The encoded protein is CASSLEGVGQGNTEAFF.

This chain links TRBV5-5 with TRBJ2-1; D is ambiguous. The CDR3 sequence is 12 residues long. CDR1 and CDR2 (germline): SGHKS, YYEKEE (reference sequence). V lost 2 bases, J lost 5 bases, and 5 bases lay in between. The CDR3 DNA is TGTGCCAGCAGCTTCATAGACAATGAGCAGTTCTTC. Translating it yields CASSFIDNEQFF.

This chain links TRBV6-5 with TRBJ2-7; D may be TRBD1 or TRBD2 (5 bases each). Germline loops: CDR1 MNHEY, CDR2 SVGAGI. The CDR3 sequence is 13 residues long. The V gene lost 7 bases and the J gene lost 2 bases, with 12 bases spanning the gap. CDR3 amino acids: CASTRDVAYEQYF. CDR3 nucleotide sequence: TGTGCCAGCACGAGGGACGTCGCCTACGAGCAGTACTTC.

The chain links TRBV28 to TRBJ1-3, with TRBD1 identical over 7 bases. Germline V gene data show CDR1 as MDHEN and CDR2 as SYDVKM. The CDR3 sequence is 13 residues long. V dropped 6 bases and J dropped 4; count of bases not matched to a gene: 3. CDR3 DNA sequence: TGTGCCAGCAGGACAGGGACAGGAAACACCATATATTTT. Encoded protein: CASRTGTGNTIYF.

This chain joins TRBV19 and TRBJ2-1, with 7 nucleotides matching TRBD2. From germline, CDR1 is LNHDA and CDR2 SQIVND (reference sequence). Trimming at V came to 3 bases and at J to 7 bases, leaving 0 bases not matched to a gene. The CDR3 has 12 residues. The CDR3 nucleotides read TGTGCCAGTAGTATGGGGGGGAATGAGCAGTTCTTC. This encodes CASSMGGNEQFF.